The sequence of this T cell receptor (beta chain) was determined in a study of blood T cells in healthy people across ages. PCR was performed a second time for about 7 to 11 cycles using a sample-barcoded 5' primer and a J-beta primer mix. TCRdb reprocessed the 5' RACE reads via MiXCR and lists one record per CDR3 protein. The profile shows hundreds of thousands of distinct CDR3 sequences, about 36% of them singletons. This clonotype was seen repeatedly, ten times or more. The junction had 15 bases not matched to a gene; V was cut back by 3 bases and J by 8 bases. The CDR3 runs to 17 residues. Germline V lookup: CDR1 DFQATT, CDR2 SNEGSKA (reference sequence).

Sequencing used blood. The V call is TRBV20-1, the J call TRBJ1-4; 10 bases match TRBD1. This receptor was taken from a man aged 18 to 30 in good health. The CDR3 is CSARALTGGERDEKLFF. Here the CDR3 DNA reads TGCAGTGCTAGGGCCTTGACAGGGGGCGAGAGGGACGAAAAACTGTTTTTT.